These 7 T cell receptor beta chains originate from one sample sequenced in a study of control samples from healthy donors and cancer patients. The method was immunoSEQ multiplex PCR; TCRdb's version includes in-frame clones alone and lacks a portion of them. This sample has some 74,000 clones, with 94% found just once. What was sequenced was blood. These TCRs come from a woman in her thirties in good health.

This chain connects TRBV6-5 to TRBJ2-2, with D perhaps TRBD1 (5 bases). Germline values: CDR1 MNHEY, CDR2 SVGAGI. There are 15 residues in the CDR3. V was shortened by 6 bases and J by 1 base, with 12 bases between the two germline ends. The CDR3 DNA follows: TGTGCCAGCAGGCCGGACACAAGGAACACCGGGGAGCTGTTTTTT. Its translation: CASRPDTRNTGELFF.

About this clone itself: No DNA is shown, since the ends of the CDR3 on it are uncertain; the CDR3 is the one TCRdb lists. The genes are TRBV6-5 and TRBJ2-1. The CDR3 totals 13 residues, both ends included. The germline V gene has CDR1 MNHEY and CDR2 SVGAGI. The CDR3 is CASSRYFGNEQFF.

This clone was seen only once. The chain links TRBV5-5 to TRBJ1-3, with 10 bases matching TRBD1. There are 18 residues in the CDR3. The germline gives CDR1 SGHKS, CDR2 YYEKEE (reference sequence). V shed 3 bases and J 0 bases; nucleotides not matched to a gene: 9. CDR3 amino acids: CASSSAGTGAFSGNTIYF. DNA for the CDR3: TGTGCCAGCAGCTCTGCTGGGACAGGGGCTTTCTCTGGAAACACCATATATTTT.

V is TRBV19 and J is TRBJ1-1; no definite D call. V lost 7 bases, J lost 10 bases, and 19 bases lay in between. This CDR3 is built from 13 residues. Germline values: CDR1 LNHDA, CDR2 SQIVND (reference sequence). This CDR3 is CASIPEGALVAFF. The CDR3 nucleotides are TGTGCCAGTATCCCCGAGGGTGCGCTGGTAGCTTTCTTT. The entire variable domain, with the rest obtained from reference TRBV19 and TRBJ1-1, is as follows: DGGITQSPKYLFRKEGQNVTLSCEQNLNHDAMYWYRQDPGQGLRLIYYSQIVNDFQKGDIAEGYSVSREKKESFPLTVTSAQKNPTAFYLCASIPEGALVAFFGQGTRLTVV.

The gene calls are TRBV2 and TRBJ1-5; no clear D gene. Deletions cut 2 bases from V and 1 base from J, with 15 bases between. The V gene's germline CDR1 is SNHLY and CDR2 FYNNEI. This CDR3 is 17 amino acids long. CDR3 sequence: CASSESGRAASNQPQHF. The CDR3 coding sequence is TGTGCCAGCAGTGAATCGGGAAGGGCAGCAAGCAATCAGCCCCAGCATTTT.

This clone appeared a single time. This chain connects TRBV19 to TRBJ1-4; 11 bases match TRBD1. Germline loops: CDR1 LNHDA, CDR2 SQIVND (reference sequence). CDR3 length: 14 residues. V gave up 5 bases and J gave up 7 bases; unmatched junction bases: 3. The DNA for the CDR3 is TGTGCCAGTAGTCCGGACAGGGGGCGTGAAAAACTGTTTTTT. This codes for CASSPDRGREKLFF.

The chain combines TRBV2 with TRBJ1-5; 7 bases match TRBD1. The CDR3 sequence is 13 residues long. V was clipped by 6 bases and J by 5 bases; unmatched bases: 4. CDR1 SNHLY and CDR2 FYNNEI come from the germline V gene. The CDR3, as DNA: TGTGCCAGCAGGACAGACAGGGATCAGCCCCAGCATTTT. Translating gives CASRTDRDQPQHF.